This entry is about one T cell receptor beta chain. The germline CDR1 and CDR2 sequences are MNHNY and SVGAGI (reference sequence). The CDR3 totals 15 residues. After removal of 0 bases from V and 4 bases from J, the junction contained 0 bases not matched to a gene. This entry is derived from a study of blood T cell repertoires in COVID-19. Study-wide background: Sites across the United States, Italy and Spain contributed samples from acute and convalescent COVID-19.

Profiling relied on immunoSEQ multiplex PCR, and the TCRdb table lists in-frame clones only, not all of them. Of 130,000 to 150,000 clones listed, almost 85% were seen once; the top ten hold around 15%. The chain joins TRBV6-6 to TRBJ2-1, with 10 nucleotides matching TRBD1. The sequence came from a human donor with acute or convalescent COVID-19. The donor label of this sample is uncertain. Sequencing was performed on peripheral blood. The CDR3 sequence: CASSYSGQGYNEQFF. In DNA, the CDR3 is TGTGCCAGCAGTTACTCGGGACAGGGGTACAATGAGCAGTTCTTC.